This T cell receptor beta chain appears in the sequencing data of a study of PD-1 blockade in classical Hodgkin lymphoma. Whole-study context: Intravenous nivolumab at 3 mg/kg was given to patients every 2 weeks.

Study-wide findings and caveats: TCR diversity rose significantly by C4D1 in CD4+ but not CD8+ cells.

Each of the patients experienced relapse following autologous stem cell transplantation, and their brentuximab vedotin exposure differed. Under best response, outcomes were complete response, partial response or progressive disease. The table came from immunoSEQ multiplex PCR; TCRdb's copy has only in-frame clones and leaves some out. The repertoire has about 53,000 clones, over 70% of them found once; the top ten carry about 16%. CDR3 size: 14 residues. Losses at the gene ends were 2 bases for V and 4 bases for J; bases not matched to a gene: 0. The germline CDR1 and CDR2 sequences are MRHNA and SNTAGT. Concerning this clone itself: Antigen: not known.

This chain uses TRBV6-4 with TRBJ2-3; 10 positions agree with TRBD1. This sequence originates from a human donor with classical Hodgkin lymphoma. The specimen comprised peripheral blood mononuclear cells (PBMCs), sampled at baseline. The CDR3 sequence is CASSDGQGADTQYF. As DNA, the CDR3 is TGTGCCAGCAGTGACGGACAGGGGGCAGATACGCAGTATTTT.